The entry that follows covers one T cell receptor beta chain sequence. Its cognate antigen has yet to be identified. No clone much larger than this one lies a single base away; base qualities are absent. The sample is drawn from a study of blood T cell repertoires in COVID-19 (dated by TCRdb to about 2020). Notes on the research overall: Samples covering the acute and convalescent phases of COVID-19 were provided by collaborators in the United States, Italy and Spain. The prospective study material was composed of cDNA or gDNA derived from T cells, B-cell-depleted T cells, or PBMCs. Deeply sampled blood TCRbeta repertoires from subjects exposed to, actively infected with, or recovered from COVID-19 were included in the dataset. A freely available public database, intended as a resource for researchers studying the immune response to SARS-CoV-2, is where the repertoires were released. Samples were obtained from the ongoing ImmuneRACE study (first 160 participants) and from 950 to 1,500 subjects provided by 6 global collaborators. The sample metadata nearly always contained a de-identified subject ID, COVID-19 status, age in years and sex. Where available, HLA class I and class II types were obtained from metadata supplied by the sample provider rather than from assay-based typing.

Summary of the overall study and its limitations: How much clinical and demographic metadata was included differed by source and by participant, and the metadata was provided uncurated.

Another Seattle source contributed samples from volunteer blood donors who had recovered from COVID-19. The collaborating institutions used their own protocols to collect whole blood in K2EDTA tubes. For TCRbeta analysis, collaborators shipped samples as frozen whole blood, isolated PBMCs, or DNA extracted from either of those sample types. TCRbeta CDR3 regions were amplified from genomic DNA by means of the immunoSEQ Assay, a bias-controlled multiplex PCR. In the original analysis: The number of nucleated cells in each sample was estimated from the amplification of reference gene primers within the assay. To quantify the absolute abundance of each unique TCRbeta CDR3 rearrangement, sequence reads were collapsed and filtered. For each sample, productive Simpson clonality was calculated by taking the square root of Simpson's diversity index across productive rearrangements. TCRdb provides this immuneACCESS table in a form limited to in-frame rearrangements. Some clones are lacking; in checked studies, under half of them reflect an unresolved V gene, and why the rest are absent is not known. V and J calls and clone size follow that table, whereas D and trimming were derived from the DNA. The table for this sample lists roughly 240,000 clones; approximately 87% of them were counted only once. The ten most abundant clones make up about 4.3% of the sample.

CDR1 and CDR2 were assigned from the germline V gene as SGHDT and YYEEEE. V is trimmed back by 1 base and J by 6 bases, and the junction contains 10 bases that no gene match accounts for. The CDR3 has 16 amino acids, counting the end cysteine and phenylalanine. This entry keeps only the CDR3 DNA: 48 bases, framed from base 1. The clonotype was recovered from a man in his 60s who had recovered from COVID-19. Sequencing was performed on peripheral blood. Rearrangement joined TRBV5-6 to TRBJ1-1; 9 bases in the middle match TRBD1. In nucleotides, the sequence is TGTGCCAGCAGCTTGATCGGGGACAGGGCTGGCGCTGAAGCTTTCTTT. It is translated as CASSLIGDRAGAEAFF.